These 19 T cell receptor beta chains originate from one sample sequenced in a study of shared clonotypes between healthy human individuals (dated by TCRdb to 2020 to 2022). Receptors were amplified or captured by the immunoSEQ multiplex PCR assay. Not all clones reach the TCRdb copy of this immuneACCESS table, which keeps in-frame sequences only. Checked studies attribute under half of the gap to unresolved V genes and leave the rest unexplained. Counted in this sample were roughly 500,000 clones; about 72% of them appeared once. The ten largest clones represent about 12% of the sample. Sequenced material: PBMCs. These receptors originate from a woman in her forties in good health. Some clones in this sample may be carry-over from other donors' samples.

The gene calls are TRBV4-1 and TRBJ2-3, with 15 bases lining up with TRBD2. Germline lookup yields CDR1 MGHRA and CDR2 YSYEKL. The CDR3 extends over 17 amino acids. V was clipped by 4 bases and J by 3 bases; unmatched bases: 5. The CDR3 nucleotides are TGCGCCAGCAGCCTCCGGACTAGCGGGAGGGTGACAGATACGCAGTATTTT. Protein sequence: CASSLRTSGRVTDTQYF.

This chain uses TRBV25-1 with TRBJ2-1, with 8 bases aligning to TRBD2. V dropped 5 bases and J dropped 7; count of bases not matched to a gene: 7. Germline V gives CDR1 MGHDK, CDR2 SYGVNS. This CDR3 has 14 amino acids. DNA for the CDR3: TGTGCCAGCAGTAGTGCTAGCGGGCTTAATGAGCAGTTCTTC. As protein: CASSSASGLNEQFF.

V is TRBV6-1 and J is TRBJ2-1; D remains unclear. From germline, CDR1 is MNHNS and CDR2 SASEGT. The CDR3 totals 14 residues. The V end lost 3 bases, the J end lost 8 bases, and 14 bases lay between the germline ends. CDR3 nucleotide sequence: TGTGCCAGCAGTGAGAGCTTTAGTCTACATGAGCAGTTCTTC. It translates to CASSESFSLHEQFF.

This chain links TRBV23-1 with TRBJ2-7, with a weak D call TRBD2 (5 bases). TRBV23-1 is marked as an open reading frame, function uncertain. The CDR3 covers 16 residues. Trimming stripped 2 bases from V and 3 bases from J, with 17 bases between. CDR3 coding DNA: TGCGCCAGCAGTCAAGACTCCGGGATCCGGGACTACGAGCAGTACTTC. Translation: CASSQDSGIRDYEQYF.

The CDR3 here is CASSLSPQSYEQYF. CDR3 DNA sequence: TGTGCCAGCAGTTTATCGCCGCAATCCTACGAGCAGTACTTC. V gene TRBV27 combines with J gene TRBJ2-7; no clear D. The germline gives CDR1 MNHEY, CDR2 SMNVEV (reference sequence). The V and J ends lost 0 bases and 1 base respectively, with 7 bases between them. The CDR3 length is 14 residues.

This chain joins TRBV28 and TRBJ1-6; no firm D call. The V end lost 2 bases, the J end lost 8 bases, and 10 bases lay between the germline ends. CDR1 and CDR2 from the germline V gene are MDHEN and SYDVKM. The CDR3 sequence is 14 residues long. Written as DNA, the CDR3 is TGTGCCAGCAGTTTAATCGGGTTGGATTCACCCCTCCACTTT. This encodes CASSLIGLDSPLHF.

The rearrangement joins TRBV5-1 to TRBJ2-7; D perhaps matches TRBD1 (5 bases). CDR1 and CDR2 from the germline V gene are SGHRS and YFSETQ. V lost 0 bases and J lost 7, with 14 bases in between. This CDR3 region has 14 residues. CDR3 sequence (DNA): TGCGCCAGCAGCTTGGCATTGGCAGGGAAGGAGCAGTACTTC. It is translated as CASSLALAGKEQYF. Drawing the rest from reference TRBV5-1 and TRBJ2-7, the complete variable domain is KAGVTQTPRYLIKTRGQQVTLSCSPISGHRSVSWYQQTPGQGLQFLFEYFSETQRNKGNFPGRFSGRQFSNSRSEMNVSTLELGDSALYLCASSLALAGKEQYFGPGTRLTVT.

The chain links TRBV30 to TRBJ2-2, with 8 nucleotides matching TRBD2. The germline CDR1 and CDR2 sequences are GTSNPN and SVGIG (reference sequence). The CDR3 contains 17 residues. V trimming: 0 bases; J trimming: 7 bases; junction bases outside the gene matches: 13. The CDR3 loop is CAWSVTPLTAGVGELFF. The CDR3 DNA is TGTGCCTGGAGTGTAACCCCCCTGACAGCGGGAGTCGGGGAGCTGTTTTTT.

This sequence joins TRBV6-5 and TRBJ1-1; TRBD1 is a possible D gene (5 bases). This CDR3 spans 12 amino acids. Germline V CDR1 and CDR2: MNHEY, SVGAGI. The V end lost 3 bases, the J end lost 10 bases, and 12 bases lay between the germline ends. CDR3 coding DNA: TGTGCCAGCAGTTATAGCGGCCAGGGAGCTTTCTTT. This gives the protein CASSYSGQGAFF.

To note about this clone: It may be a read error: a sequence one base away is much more abundant. In this CDR3 the conserved last residue, phenylalanine or tryptophan, is missing, so a read error is likely. The rearrangement links TRBV28 to TRBJ1-1; TRBD1 is a possible D gene (6 bases). The germline V gene has CDR1 MDHEN and CDR2 SYDVKM. CDR3 size: 14 residues. The V gene lost 6 bases and the J gene lost 8 bases, with 19 bases spanning the gap. The CDR3 is CASSAAGGMLEAFL. CDR3 in DNA: TGTGCCAGCAGCGCAGCGGGGGGCATGTTAGAAGCTTTCCTT.

This clone was observed at least ten times. The CDR3 reads CASSLVPEAYNEQFF. In nucleotides, the CDR3 is TGTGCCAGCAGCTTAGTTCCAGAGGCCTACAATGAGCAGTTCTTC. The gene calls are TRBV4-2 and TRBJ2-1; no firm D call. With 5 bases removed from V and 2 bases from J, the gap between germline ends came to 13 bases. The length of the CDR3 is 15 residues. Germline values: CDR1 LGHNA, CDR2 YNFKEQ.

The J gene is TRBJ2-1, the V gene TRBV27; D uncertain. V lost 6 bases and J lost 4, with 10 bases in between. Germline V gene lookup returns CDR1 MNHEY and CDR2 SMNVEV (reference sequence). The CDR3 runs 13 residues. The CDR3 region has the DNA TGTGCCAGCAGCCCTACCCTGTACAATGAGCAGTTCTTC. It encodes CASSPTLYNEQFF.

This sequence joins TRBV4-2 and TRBJ2-7; TRBD2 might be the D (5 bases). V lost 1 base and J lost 1, with 14 bases in between. The CDR3 extends over 16 amino acids. Germline CDR1 reads LGHNA; CDR2 reads YNFKEQ. The CDR3 sequence is CASSQAPRGRSYEQYF. CDR3 nucleotide sequence: TGTGCCAGCAGCCAAGCCCCTCGCGGGCGATCCTACGAGCAGTACTTC.

This chain joins TRBV6-6 and TRBJ2-2; no definite D call. The CDR3 sequence is 14 residues long. Per the germline V gene, CDR1 is MNHNY and CDR2 is SVGAGI (reference sequence). V was clipped by 0 bases and J by 3 bases, with 5 bases between them. CDR3 residues: CASSYSVDTGELFF. CDR3 nucleotides: TGTGCCAGCAGTTACTCAGTCGACACCGGGGAGCTGTTTTTT.

Many counts were recorded for this clone. This chain connects TRBV28 to TRBJ2-5; the D call may be TRBD1 or TRBD2 (5 bases each). CDR1 and CDR2 (germline): MDHEN, SYDVKM. V lost 5 bases and J 5 bases, leaving 21 bases between the germline ends. This CDR3 is built from 16 residues. This CDR3 reads CASSVSVGEWGETQYF. CDR3 sequence (DNA): TGTGCCAGCAGTGTCAGTGTGGGGGAGTGGGGGGAGACCCAGTACTTC.

The J gene is TRBJ2-1, the V gene TRBV30, with 11 nucleotides matching TRBD2. Germline V lookup: CDR1 GTSNPN, CDR2 SVGIG (reference sequence). The CDR3 has 19 residues. V gave up 7 bases and J gave up 10 bases; unmatched junction bases: 27. The CDR3 sequence: CASNILKGLAGLLHREQFF. DNA of the CDR3: TGTGCCTCAAACATTCTTAAAGGACTAGCGGGCTTACTACATCGGGAGCAGTTCTTC.

The chain uses TRBV30 and TRBJ1-1; D uncertain. Between the trimmed V and J ends, which lost 1 base and 0 bases, there was a span of 9 bases. Germline CDR1 and CDR2: GTSNPN and SVGIG (reference sequence). This CDR3 region has 14 residues. CDR3 sequence: CAWSARTLNTEAFF. The DNA of the CDR3 is TGTGCCTGGAGTGCGAGGACCCTGAACACTGAAGCTTTCTTT.

V gene TRBV7-3 combines with J gene TRBJ1-1; D gene uncertain. This CDR3 has 13 residues. Between the trimmed V and J ends, which lost 3 bases and 8 bases, there was a span of 13 bases. Looked up from germline, CDR1 is SGHTA and CDR2 is FQGTGA. This CDR3 is CASSFGPGREAFF. For the CDR3, the DNA is TGTGCCAGCAGCTTTGGGCCGGGGAGAGAAGCTTTCTTT.

The chain uses TRBV9 and TRBJ2-7; 7 nucleotides align to TRBD2. The CDR3 is 15 residues long. J was trimmed by 4 bases and V by 1 base; bases with no gene match: 8. Germline CDR1 and CDR2: SGDLS and YYNGEE. The CDR3 protein is CASSVRPSGYYEQYF. CDR3 in DNA: TGTGCCAGCAGCGTACGGCCTAGCGGATATTACGAGCAGTACTTC.